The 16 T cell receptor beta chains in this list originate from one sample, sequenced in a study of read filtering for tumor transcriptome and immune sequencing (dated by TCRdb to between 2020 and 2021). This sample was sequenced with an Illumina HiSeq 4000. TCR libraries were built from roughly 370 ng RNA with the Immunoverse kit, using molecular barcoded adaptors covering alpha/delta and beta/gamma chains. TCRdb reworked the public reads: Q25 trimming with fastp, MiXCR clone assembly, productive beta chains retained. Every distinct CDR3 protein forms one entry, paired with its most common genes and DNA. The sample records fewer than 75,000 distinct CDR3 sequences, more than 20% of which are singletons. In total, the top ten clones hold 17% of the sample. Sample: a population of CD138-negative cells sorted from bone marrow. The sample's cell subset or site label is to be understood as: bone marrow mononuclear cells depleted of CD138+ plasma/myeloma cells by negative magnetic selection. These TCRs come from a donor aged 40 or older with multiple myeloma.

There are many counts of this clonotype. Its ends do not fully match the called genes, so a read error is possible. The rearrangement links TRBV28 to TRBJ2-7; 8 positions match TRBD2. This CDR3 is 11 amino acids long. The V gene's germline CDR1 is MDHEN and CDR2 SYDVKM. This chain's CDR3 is CASSSPEGLVF. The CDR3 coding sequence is TGTGCCAGCAGTTCCCCGGAGGGACTAGTATTC.

The CDR3 coding sequence is TGTGCCAGCAGCTTGGGACATAGCAAAGAGACCCAGTACTTC. Its protein is CASSLGHSKETQYF. The chain combines TRBV2 with TRBJ2-5, with D tentatively TRBD1 (6 bases). Germline lookup yields CDR1 SNHLY and CDR2 FYNNEI. The V gene lost 6 bases and the J gene lost 3 bases, with 14 bases spanning the gap. CDR3 length: 14 amino acids.

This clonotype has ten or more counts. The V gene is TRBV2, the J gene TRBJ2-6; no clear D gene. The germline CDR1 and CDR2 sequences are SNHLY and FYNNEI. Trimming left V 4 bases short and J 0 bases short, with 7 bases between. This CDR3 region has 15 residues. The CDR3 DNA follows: TGTGCCAGCAGTGGCGACGGCTCTGGGGCCAACGTCCTGACTTTC. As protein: CASSGDGSGANVLTF. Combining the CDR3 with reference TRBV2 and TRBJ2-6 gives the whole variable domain EPEVTQTPSHQVTQMGQEVILRCVPISNHLYFYWYRQILGQKVEFLVSFYNNEISEKSEIFDDQFSVERPDGSNFTLKIRSTKLEDSAMYFCASSGDGSGANVLTFGAGSRLTVL.

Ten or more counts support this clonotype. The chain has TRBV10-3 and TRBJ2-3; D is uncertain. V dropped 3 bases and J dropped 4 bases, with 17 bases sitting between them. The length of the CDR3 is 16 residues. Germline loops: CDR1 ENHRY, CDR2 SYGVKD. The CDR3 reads CAISEETSQRADTQYF. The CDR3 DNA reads TGTGCCATCAGTGAAGAGACCAGTCAACGGGCAGATACGCAGTATTTT.

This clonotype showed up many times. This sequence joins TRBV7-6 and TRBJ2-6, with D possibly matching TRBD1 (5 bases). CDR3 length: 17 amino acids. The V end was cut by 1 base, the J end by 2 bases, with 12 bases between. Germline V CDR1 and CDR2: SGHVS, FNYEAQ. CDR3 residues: CASSLVGARAGANVLTF. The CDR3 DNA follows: TGTGCCAGCAGCTTAGTAGGGGCTCGGGCTGGGGCCAACGTCCTGACTTTC. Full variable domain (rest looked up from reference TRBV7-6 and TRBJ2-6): GAGVSQSPRYKVTKRGQDVALRCDPISGHVSLYWYRQALGQGPEFLTYFNYEAQQDKSGLPNDRFSAERPEGSISTLTIQRTEQRDSAMYRCASSLVGARAGANVLTFGAGSRLTVL.

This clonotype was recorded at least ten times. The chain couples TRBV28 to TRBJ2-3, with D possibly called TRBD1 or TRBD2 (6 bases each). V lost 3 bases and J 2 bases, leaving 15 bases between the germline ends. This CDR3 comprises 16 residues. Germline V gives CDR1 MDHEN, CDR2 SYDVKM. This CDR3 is CASSLEGGRATDTQYF. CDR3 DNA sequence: TGTGCCAGCAGTTTGGAAGGGGGGCGGGCCACAGATACGCAGTATTTT. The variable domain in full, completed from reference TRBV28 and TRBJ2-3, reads DVKVTQSSRYLVKRTGEKVFLECVQDMDHENMFWYRQDPGLGLRLIYFSYDVKMKEKGDIPEGYSVSREKKERFSLILESASTNQTSMYLCASSLEGGRATDTQYFGPGTRLTVL.

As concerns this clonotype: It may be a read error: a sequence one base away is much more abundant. CDR3 DNA: TGCAGTGCATACAGAGGACGTACACAGGGGACCCACGAGCAGTACTTC. This codes for CSAYRGRTQGTHEQYF. The rearrangement uses TRBV20-1 and TRBJ2-7; the match to TRBD1 covers 7 bases. CDR1 is DFQATT and CDR2 is SNEGSKA in the germline V gene (reference sequence). Unmatched junction bases numbered 19, after V lost 6 bases and J lost 5 bases. The CDR3 loop spans 16 amino acids.

CDR3 region: CASSQTRQGHEQYF. The CDR3 region has the DNA TGTGCCAGCAGCCAGACTAGACAGGGCCACGAGCAGTACTTC. This rearrangement joins TRBV7-9 to TRBJ2-7; perhaps TRBD1 as D (7 bases). Trimming left V 5 bases short and J 5 bases short, with 16 bases between. The CDR3 is 14 amino acids. CDR1 and CDR2 (germline): SEHNR, FQNEAQ (reference sequence).

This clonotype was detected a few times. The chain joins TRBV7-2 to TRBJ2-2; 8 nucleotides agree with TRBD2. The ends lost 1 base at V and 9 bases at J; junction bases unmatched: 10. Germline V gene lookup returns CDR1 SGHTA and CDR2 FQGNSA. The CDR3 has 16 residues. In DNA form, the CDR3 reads TGTGCCAGCAGCTTAGGGACGGGGGGGTACGTTAGGGAGCTGTTTTTT. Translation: CASSLGTGGYVRELFF. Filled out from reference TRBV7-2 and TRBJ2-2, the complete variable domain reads GAGVSQSPSNKVTEKGKDVELRCDPISGHTALYWYRQSLGQGLEFLIYFQGNSAPDKSGLPSDRFSAERTGGSVSTLTIQRTQQEDSAVYLCASSLGTGGYVRELFFGEGSRLTVL.

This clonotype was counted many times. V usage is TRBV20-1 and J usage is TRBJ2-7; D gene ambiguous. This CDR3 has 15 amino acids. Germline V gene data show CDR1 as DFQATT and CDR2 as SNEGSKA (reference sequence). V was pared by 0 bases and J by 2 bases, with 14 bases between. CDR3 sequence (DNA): TGCAGTGCTAGAGAGGCGGCAGTTAACACCTACGAGCAGTACTTC. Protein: CSAREAAVNTYEQYF.

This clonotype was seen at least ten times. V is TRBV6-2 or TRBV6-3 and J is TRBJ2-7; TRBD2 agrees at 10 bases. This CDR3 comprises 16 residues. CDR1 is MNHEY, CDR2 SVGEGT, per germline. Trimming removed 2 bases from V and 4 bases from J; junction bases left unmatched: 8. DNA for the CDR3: TGTGCCAGCAGTTACCCGCCTAGCGGGGGACCGTACGAGCAGTACTTC. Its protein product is CASSYPPSGGPYEQYF.

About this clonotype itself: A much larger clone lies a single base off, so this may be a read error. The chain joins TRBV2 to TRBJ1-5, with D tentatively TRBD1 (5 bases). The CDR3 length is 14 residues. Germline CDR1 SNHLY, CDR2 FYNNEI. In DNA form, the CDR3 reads TGTGCCAGCGGTGGGGCAGGACTGAATCGGCCCCAGCATTTT. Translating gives CASGGAGLNRPQHF.

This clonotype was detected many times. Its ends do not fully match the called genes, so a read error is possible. The DNA of the CDR3 is TGTGCCAGCAGTTCCCGTGATGGGGCAACAGTTACGCAGTATTTT. Translating it yields CASSSRDGATVTQYF. The chain combines TRBV11-2 with TRBJ2-3, with D tentatively TRBD1 (5 bases). Germline loops: CDR1 SGHAT, CDR2 FQNNGV. This CDR3 is built from 15 residues.

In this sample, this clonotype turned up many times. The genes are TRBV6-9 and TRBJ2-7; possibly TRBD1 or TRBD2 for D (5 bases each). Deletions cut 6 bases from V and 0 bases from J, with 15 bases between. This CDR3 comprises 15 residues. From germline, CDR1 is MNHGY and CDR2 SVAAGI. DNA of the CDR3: TGTGCCAGCAGGGGAGTCAGGGAATTCTCCTACGAGCAGTACTTC. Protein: CASRGVREFSYEQYF.

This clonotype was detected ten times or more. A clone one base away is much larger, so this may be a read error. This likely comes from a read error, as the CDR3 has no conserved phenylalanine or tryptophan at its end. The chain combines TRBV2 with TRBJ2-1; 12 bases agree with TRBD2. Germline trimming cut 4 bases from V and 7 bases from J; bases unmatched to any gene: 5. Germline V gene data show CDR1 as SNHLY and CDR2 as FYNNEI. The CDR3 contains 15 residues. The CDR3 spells CASSVGLAGGNEQFS. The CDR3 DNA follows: TGTGCCAGCAGTGTCGGTCTAGCGGGGGGGAATGAGCAGTTCTCC.

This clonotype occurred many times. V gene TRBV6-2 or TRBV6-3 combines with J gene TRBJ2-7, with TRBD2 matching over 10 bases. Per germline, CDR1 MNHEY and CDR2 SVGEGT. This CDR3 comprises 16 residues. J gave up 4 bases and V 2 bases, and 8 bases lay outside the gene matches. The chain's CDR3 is CASSYPKRGGRYEQYF. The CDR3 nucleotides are TGTGCCAGCAGTTACCCCAAGCGGGGGGGCCGGTACGAGCAGTACTTC.